Following are 9 T cell receptor beta chains from one sample sequenced in a study of control samples from healthy donors and cancer patients. TCRdb keeps only in-frame clones here, not all; method: immunoSEQ multiplex PCR. The sample lists about 150,000 clones; 90% to 95% were seen once. Sample: blood. These receptors were obtained from a woman in her thirties or forties in good health.

This sequence joins TRBV14 and TRBJ2-2; D remains ambiguous. The CDR3 totals 14 residues. CDR1 and CDR2 (germline): SGHDN, FVKESK. Trimming removed 0 bases from V and 5 bases from J, with 7 bases in between. CDR3 bases: TGTGCCAGCAGCCAAGACTGGTTTACCGGGGAGCTGTTTTTT. Residues: CASSQDWFTGELFF.

This chain links TRBV14 with TRBJ1-2, with 9 bases that match TRBD1. CDR3 size: 14 residues. In germline, CDR1 is SGHDN, CDR2 FVKESK. Trimming cost V 4 bases and J 7 bases; bases outside gene matches: 7. For the CDR3, the DNA is TGTGCCAGCAGCCGGAACAGGGGGCGGAGTGGCTACACCTTC. Its protein product is CASSRNRGRSGYTF.

The rearrangement joins TRBV6-4 to TRBJ2-3; D is ambiguous. Germline values: CDR1 MRHNA, CDR2 SNTAGT. This CDR3 region has 13 residues. The germline V and J ends were trimmed by 2 bases and 4 bases, with 7 bases remaining between them. This chain's CDR3 is CASSDHVADTQYF. The CDR3 DNA reads as TGTGCCAGCAGTGACCACGTTGCAGATACGCAGTATTTT.

Only one count was recorded for this clone. The chain uses TRBV2 and TRBJ1-1, with D unclear. This CDR3 contains 12 residues. Germline CDR1 SNHLY, CDR2 FYNNEI. The V end lost 2 bases, the J end lost 7 bases, and 8 bases lay between the germline ends. In DNA, the CDR3 is TGTGCCAGCAGTGAATCGGGTGGTGAAGCTTTCTTT. Protein sequence: CASSESGGEAFF.

Turning to this clone: In the same sample, other DNA sequences code for this CDR3. The V call is TRBV25-1, the J call TRBJ1-1; D perhaps matches TRBD1 (5 bases). The germline CDR1 and CDR2 sequences are MGHDK and SYGVNS. Trimming pared 1 base from V and 0 bases from J, leaving 9 bases between. This CDR3 has 15 residues. The CDR3 sequence: CASSESQGMNTEAFF. DNA for the CDR3: TGTGCCAGCAGTGAATCCCAGGGAATGAACACTGAAGCTTTCTTT.

The chain couples TRBV12-3 or TRBV12-4 to TRBJ2-4; TRBD1 aligns across 9 bases. Germline trimming cut 6 bases from V and 4 bases from J; bases unmatched to any gene: 1. The CDR3 contains 13 residues. The CDR3 region is CASSGTGKNIQYF. In DNA form, the CDR3 reads TGTGCCAGCAGCGGGACAGGGAAAAACATTCAGTACTTC.

The V and J genes are TRBV7-9 and TRBJ1-3; D is ambiguous. Germline CDR1 SEHNR, CDR2 FQNEAQ (reference sequence). This CDR3 is 14 amino acids long. V lost 5 bases and J lost 2, with 10 bases in between. For the CDR3, the DNA is TGTGCCAGCAGCCTCGACGGGCCTGGAAACACCATATATTTT. It specifies CASSLDGPGNTIYF.

The chain links TRBV25-1 to TRBJ1-5, with D tentatively TRBD1 (6 bases). Trimming shortened V by 5 bases and J by 7 bases, and 9 bases separated the two germline ends. CDR3 length: 12 residues. Germline CDR1 reads MGHDK; CDR2 reads SYGVNS. CDR3 residues: CASSRGQQPQHF. As DNA, the CDR3 is TGTGCCAGCAGTAGAGGACAGCAGCCCCAGCATTTT.

For the CDR3, the DNA is TGTGCCACCAGCAGAGATCGGACACCGAAAGCTTTCTTT. Protein: CATSRDRTPKAFF. The V call is TRBV15, the J call TRBJ1-1; D is perhaps TRBD1 (5 bases). From germline, CDR1 is LNHNV and CDR2 YYDKDF (reference sequence). This CDR3 has 13 amino acids. V gave up 0 bases and J gave up 9 bases, with 11 bases separating them. Using reference TRBV15 and TRBJ1-1 for the parts outside the CDR3, the full variable domain is DAMVIQNPRYQVTQFGKPVTLSCSQTLNHNVMYWYQQKSSQAPKLLFHYYDKDFNNEADTPDNFQSRRPNTSFCFLDIRSPGLGDTAMYLCATSRDRTPKAFFGQGTRLTVV.